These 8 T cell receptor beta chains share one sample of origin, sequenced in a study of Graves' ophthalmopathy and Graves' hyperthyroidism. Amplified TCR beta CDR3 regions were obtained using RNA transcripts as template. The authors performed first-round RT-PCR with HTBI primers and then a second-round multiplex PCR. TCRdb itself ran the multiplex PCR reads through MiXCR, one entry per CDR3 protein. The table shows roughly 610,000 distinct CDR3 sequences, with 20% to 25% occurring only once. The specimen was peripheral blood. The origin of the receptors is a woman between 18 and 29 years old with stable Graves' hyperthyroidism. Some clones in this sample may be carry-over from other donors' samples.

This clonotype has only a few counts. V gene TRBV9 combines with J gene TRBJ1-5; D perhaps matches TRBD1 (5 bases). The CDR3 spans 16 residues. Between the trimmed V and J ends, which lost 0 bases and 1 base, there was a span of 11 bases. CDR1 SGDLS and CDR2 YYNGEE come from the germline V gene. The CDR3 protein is CASSVGGTESNQPQHF. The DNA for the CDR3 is TGTGCCAGCAGCGTAGGGGGGACCGAGAGCAATCAGCCCCAGCATTTT.

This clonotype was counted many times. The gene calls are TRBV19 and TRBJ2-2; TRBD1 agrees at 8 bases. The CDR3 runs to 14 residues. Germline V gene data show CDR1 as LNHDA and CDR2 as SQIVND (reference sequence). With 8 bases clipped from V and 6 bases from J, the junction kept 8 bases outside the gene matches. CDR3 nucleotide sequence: TGTGCCAGTCAAAAGGACAGGGTTGCCGGGGAGCTGTTTTTT. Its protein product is CASQKDRVAGELFF.

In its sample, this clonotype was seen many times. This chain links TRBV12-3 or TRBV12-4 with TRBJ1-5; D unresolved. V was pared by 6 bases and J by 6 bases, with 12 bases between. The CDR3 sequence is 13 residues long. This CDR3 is CASSLLGSQPQHF. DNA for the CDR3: TGTGCCAGCAGCCTATTAGGGAGTCAGCCCCAGCATTTT.

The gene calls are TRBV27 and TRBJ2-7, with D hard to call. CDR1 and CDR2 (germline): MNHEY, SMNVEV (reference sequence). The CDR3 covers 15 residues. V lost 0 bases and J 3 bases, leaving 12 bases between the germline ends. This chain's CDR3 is CASSLSMGEYYEQYF. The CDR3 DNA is TGTGCCAGCAGTTTATCGATGGGCGAGTACTACGAGCAGTACTTC.

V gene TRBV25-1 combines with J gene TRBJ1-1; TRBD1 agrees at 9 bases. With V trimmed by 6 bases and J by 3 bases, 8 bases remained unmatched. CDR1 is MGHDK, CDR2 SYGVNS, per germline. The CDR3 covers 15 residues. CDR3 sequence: CASRRGTGRYTEAFF. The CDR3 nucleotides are TGTGCCAGCAGGAGGGGGACAGGGCGTTACACTGAAGCTTTCTTT. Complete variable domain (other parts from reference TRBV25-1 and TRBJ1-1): EADIYQTPRYLVIGTGKKITLECSQTMGHDKMYWYQQDPGMELHLIHYSYGVNSTEKGDLSSESTVSRIRTEHFPLTLESARPSHTSQYLCASRRGTGRYTEAFFGQGTRLTVV.

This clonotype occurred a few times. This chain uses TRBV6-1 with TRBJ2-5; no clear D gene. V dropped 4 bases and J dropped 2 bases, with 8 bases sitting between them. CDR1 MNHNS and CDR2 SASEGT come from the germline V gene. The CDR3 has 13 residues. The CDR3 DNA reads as TGTGCCAGCAGTGGGCAGCCACAAGAGACCCAGTACTTC. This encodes CASSGQPQETQYF.

The CDR3 nucleotides read TGTGCCAGCAGTCCCGAGCCGGGACTAGCTCTCGAGCAGTACTTC. As protein: CASSPEPGLALEQYF. The J gene is TRBJ2-7, the V gene TRBV6-1, with 9 bases identical to TRBD2. Germline CDR1 reads MNHNS; CDR2 reads SASEGT. There are 15 residues in the CDR3. V lost 5 bases to trimming and J lost 6 bases; unmatched junction nucleotides: 11.

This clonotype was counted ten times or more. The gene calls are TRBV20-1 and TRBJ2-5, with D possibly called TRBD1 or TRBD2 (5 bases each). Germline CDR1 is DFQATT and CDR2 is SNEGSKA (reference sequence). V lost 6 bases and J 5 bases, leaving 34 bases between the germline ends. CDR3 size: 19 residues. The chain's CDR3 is CSARRNTGPSQSPRETQYF. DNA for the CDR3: TGCAGTGCCAGGAGGAACACAGGCCCTTCTCAATCCCCCCGGGAGACCCAGTACTTC.